This TCR beta chain came from a study of shared clonotypes between healthy human individuals. Findings and caveats of the study: Despite large depth, sorted-subset datasets appeared incompletely sequenced. Estimated richness values were generally larger in naive subsets than in memory subsets.

From CD4+ cells came CD45RA+ naive and CD45RA-negative memory subsets. Notes on this clone: What it binds is unknown.

V was pared by 7 bases and J by 1 base, with 19 bases between. Germline-derived CDR1 and CDR2 are MDHEN and SYDVKM. This CDR3 has 17 residues. Authors' data handling: Junction-only sequences without quality scores came from ImmunoSEQ, so filtering differed. TCRdb's table, derived via immunoSEQ multiplex PCR, lists solely in-frame clones and lacks some. The DNA was the basis for D and trimming; V, J and clone size are from that table. The sample comprises 2 million to 2.5 million clones, roughly 94% of which are singletons, and 0.1% to 0.15% rests with the top ten. The chain is built from TRBV28 and TRBJ2-2; a possible D gene is TRBD1 (7 bases). Sequences were obtained from naive CD4+ T cells sorted from blood. Subset indicated: CD45RA+ positively selected. This clonotype was obtained from a man aged 18 to 35 in good health. Written as DNA, the CDR3 is TGTGCCAGCACCCCCAGGGGGAGGCAGAGGAACACCGGGGAGCTGTTTTTT. It specifies CASTPRGRQRNTGELFF.